The rows below give T cell receptor beta chains drawn from one sample of a study of T cell responses to AZD1222 COVID-19 vaccine. The repertoire was sequenced with immunoSEQ multiplex PCR; TCRdb's copy has only in-frame clones and lacks some. The table includes roughly 120,000 clones, roughly 90% detected once. Sequencing used peripheral blood, obtained on day 0 of AZD1222 vaccination. These receptors were collected from an adult in good health. CDR3s include the opening cysteine and the closing phenylalanine or tryptophan. D genes are given only for firm matches. Only part of the rows carry a size: once, few, many, or a class if the clone is expanded.

clone size	V gene	J gene	D gene	CDR3 protein	CDR3 DNA
-	TRBV7-3	TRBJ2-1	TRBD2	CASSSLAGGYNEQFF	TGTGCCAGCAGCTCCTTAGCGGGGGGATACAATGAGCAGTTCTTC
few	TRBV7-2	TRBJ2-7	TRBD2	CASSLFLGRAHEQYF	TGTGCCAGCAGCTTATTTCTCGGGAGGGCCCACGAGCAGTACTTC
-	TRBV6-5	TRBJ2-5	-	CASGISQETQYF	TGTGCCAGCGGGATTAGCCAAGAGACCCAGTACTTC
-	TRBV18	TRBJ2-2	-	CASIPHPNTGELFF	TGTGCCAGTATCCCACACCCAAACACCGGGGAGCTGTTTTTT
-	TRBV21-1	TRBJ2-5	-	CASSSLTDKQETQYF	TGTGCCAGCAGCAGTTTGACAGATAAACAAGAGACCCAGTACTTC
-	TRBV9	TRBJ2-5	-	CASSVDPQETQYF	TGTGCCAGCAGCGTAGACCCTCAAGAGACCCAGTACTTC
once	TRBV14	TRBJ2-1	TRBD2	CASSLGGGTPYNEQFF	TGTGCCAGCAGCCTGGGCGGGGGGACACCATACAATGAGCAGTTCTTC
-	TRBV7-9	TRBJ2-1	-	CASSLIGVGNEQFF	TGTGCCAGCAGCTTAATAGGGGTGGGCAATGAGCAGTTCTTC
-	TRBV25-1	TRBJ1-2	TRBD1	CASSESPLQGATYGYTF	TGTGCCAGCAGTGAATCCCCCCTTCAGGGGGCAACCTATGGCTACACCTTC
few	TRBV7-6	TRBJ2-2	-	CASTSSAGNTGELFF	TGTGCCAGCACCTCCTCCGCGGGGAACACCGGGGAGCTGTTTTTT
-	TRBV5-1	TRBJ1-1	-	CASSHARELNTEAFF	TGCGCCAGCAGCCACGCCCGGGAGCTGAACACTGAAGCTTTCTTT
-	TRBV29-1	TRBJ1-2	-	CSVEVSRWGYTF	TGCAGCGTTGAAGTTTCGAGGTGGGGCTACACCTTC
-	TRBV13	TRBJ2-3	-	CASSPQTDTQYF	TGTGCCAGCAGCCCACAGACAGATACGCAGTATTTT
-	TRBV12-5	TRBJ2-7	-	CASGLVPVPYLGTTYEQYF	TGTGCTAGTGGTTTGGTGCCGGTGCCTTACCTAGGGACAACCTACGAGCAGTACTTC
-	TRBV5-1	TRBJ2-3	TRBD2	CASSFSGDGTDTQYF	TGCGCCAGCAGCTTTAGCGGGGACGGTACAGATACGCAGTATTTT
-	TRBV19	TRBJ1-5	TRBD1	CASSWDRYSNQPQHF	TGTGCCAGTAGTTGGGACAGATATAGCAATCAGCCCCAGCATTTT
-	TRBV12-5	TRBJ1-5	-	CASGLVLLGNNQPQHF	TGTGCTAGTGGTTTGGTACTTCTCGGAAACAATCAGCCCCAGCATTTT
-	TRBV29-1	TRBJ1-1	-	CSVAAGANTEAFF	TGCAGCGTTGCGGCAGGGGCGAACACTGAAGCTTTCTTT
-	TRBV28	TRBJ1-3	-	CASSLFRDISGNTIYF	TGTGCCAGCAGTTTATTTCGGGACATCTCTGGAAACACCATATATTTT
-	TRBV6-5	TRBJ1-2	-	CASSYGREPGYTF	TGTGCCAGCAGTTACGGACGGGAGCCTGGCTACACCTTC
-	TRBV20-1	TRBJ1-1	-	CSARQDTEAFF	TGCAGTGCTAGACAGGACACTGAAGCTTTCTTT
few	TRBV21-1	TRBJ1-6	-	CASSKGRGGSPLHF	TGTGCCAGCAGCAAAGGCAGGGGAGGATCACCCCTCCACTTT
-	TRBV19	TRBJ1-5	TRBD1	CASSAGGYNNQPQHF	TGTGCCAGTAGCGCAGGGGGCTACAACAATCAGCCCCAGCATTTT
-	TRBV6-5	TRBJ2-7	TRBD1	CASRLGQGAREQYF	TGTGCCAGCCGACTCGGACAGGGGGCGAGGGAGCAGTACTTC
-	TRBV6-5	TRBJ2-7	-	CASSYTGRGSYEQYF	TGTGCCAGCAGTTACACAGGAAGAGGGTCCTACGAGCAGTACTTC
-	TRBV5-1	TRBJ2-7	TRBD2	CASSLGTGTRVRQQYF	TGCGCCAGCAGCTTGGGTACCGGGACTAGGGTGCGTCAGCAGTACTTC
-	TRBV29-1	TRBJ1-2	TRBD1	CSVEDQGAAGYTF	TGCAGCGTTGAAGATCAGGGGGCTGCTGGCTACACCTTC
-	TRBV7-9	TRBJ1-1	-	CASSSDGRSEAFF	TGTGCCAGCAGCTCGGACGGCCGAAGTGAAGCTTTCTTT
-	TRBV3-1/TRBV3-2	TRBJ2-3	TRBD2	CASSQELGGGGADTQYF	TGTGCCAGCAGCCAAGAACTCGGGGGCGGGGGGGCAGATACGCAGTATTTT
-	TRBV6-5	TRBJ2-3	TRBD2	CASSYSRGRSTDTQYF	TGTGCCAGCAGTTACTCACGCGGGAGGAGCACAGATACGCAGTATTTT
-	TRBV11-3	TRBJ2-1	-	CASSSLERQFF	TGTGCCAGCAGCTCCCTGGAGAGACAGTTCTTC
few	TRBV7-9	TRBJ2-7	-	CASSPTTGHSYEQYF	TGTGCCAGCAGCCCAACAACGGGGCACTCCTACGAGCAGTACTTC
-	TRBV28	TRBJ1-1	-	CASSISQGNTEAFF	TGTGCCAGCAGTATTTCACAGGGGAACACTGAAGCTTTCTTT
once	TRBV20-1	TRBJ2-3	TRBD2	CSASFLRGGDTQYF	TGCAGTGCTAGTTTTTTGCGGGGGGGAGATACGCAGTATTTT
-	TRBV25-1	TRBJ2-2	TRBD1	CASSGQGDTGELFF	TGTGCCAGCAGTGGACAGGGGGACACCGGGGAGCTGTTTTTT
few	TRBV11-3	TRBJ1-3	-	CASSTHSPRAGNTIYF	TGTGCCAGCAGCACGCACAGTCCTCGGGCTGGAAACACCATATATTTT
once	TRBV9	TRBJ1-5	-	CASSPSGGGQPQHF	TGTGCCAGCAGCCCCTCGGGCGGCGGTCAGCCCCAGCATTTT
-	TRBV19	TRBJ1-5	-	CAISRGGTNSNQPQHF	TGTGCCATTTCCCGGGGAGGGACTAATAGCAATCAGCCCCAGCATTTT
-	TRBV6-5	TRBJ1-2	TRBD1	CASSTVRDRGGYTF	TGTGCCAGCAGCACTGTAAGGGACAGAGGGGGCTACACCTTC
few	TRBV7-2	TRBJ1-5	-	CASGIDGQPQHF	TGTGCCAGCGGGATTGATGGTCAGCCCCAGCATTTT
-	TRBV11-2	TRBJ2-7	TRBD2	CASSLRSGRYEQYF	TGTGCCAGCAGCTTACGTAGCGGGAGATACGAGCAGTACTTC
few	TRBV6-4	TRBJ2-1	TRBD1	CASSVRDSAFNEQFF	TGTGCCAGCAGTGTACGGGACAGCGCTTTTAATGAGCAGTTCTTC
-	TRBV19	TRBJ2-2	TRBD2	CASSPTRGARDTGELFF	TGTGCCAGTAGTCCCACGCGGGGGGCGAGAGACACCGGGGAGCTGTTTTTT
-	TRBV6-2/TRBV6-3	TRBJ2-3	-	CASSYSGGKGTDTQYF	TGTGCCAGCAGTTACTCCGGCGGTAAGGGCACAGATACGCAGTATTTT
-	TRBV11-3	TRBJ2-2	-	CASNWQNTGELFF	TGTGCCAGCAATTGGCAGAACACCGGGGAGCTGTTTTTT
-	TRBV7-9	TRBJ2-1	TRBD2	CASSWTSGRNEQFF	TGTGCCAGCAGCTGGACTAGCGGGAGGAATGAGCAGTTCTTC
-	TRBV11-3	TRBJ1-1	TRBD1	CASRPGQGDPNTEAFF	TGTGCCAGCAGGCCGGGACAGGGGGACCCGAACACTGAAGCTTTCTTT
-	TRBV11-2	TRBJ1-2	-	CASSQRTAHYGYTF	TGTGCCAGCAGCCAAAGGACGGCGCACTATGGCTACACCTTC
-	TRBV19	TRBJ2-1	-	CASTIGPGAPEQFF	TGTGCCAGTACTATCGGCCCGGGGGCACCTGAGCAGTTCTTC
-	TRBV10-3	TRBJ2-1	-	CAISHGEEYNEQFF	TGTGCCATCAGCCACGGGGAGGAATACAATGAGCAGTTCTTC
-	TRBV6-5	TRBJ2-2	-	CASIKTGLYTGELFF	TGTGCCAGCATTAAAACCGGGCTCTACACCGGGGAGCTGTTTTTT
-	TRBV7-7	TRBJ2-1	-	CASSLGASSYNEQFF	TGTGCTAGCAGCTTAGGGGCTAGCTCCTACAATGAGCAGTTCTTC
-	TRBV5-6	TRBJ1-1	TRBD1	CASSLVPGQERTEAFF	TGTGCCAGCAGCTTGGTCCCGGGACAGGAGAGGACTGAAGCTTTCTTT
-	TRBV27	TRBJ2-7	TRBD1	CASPLRAYRGPRLYEQYF	TGTGCCAGTCCTCTCCGGGCCTACAGGGGCCCTAGACTCTACGAGCAGTACTTC
once	TRBV6-5	TRBJ2-5	TRBD2	CASSPLGLAGETQYF	TGTGCCAGCAGCCCGCTCGGACTAGCGGGGGAGACCCAGTACTTC
-	TRBV10-2	TRBJ2-6	-	CASSDGARGRSGANVLTF	TGCGCCAGCAGTGATGGGGCCAGGGGCCGCTCTGGGGCCAACGTCCTGACTTTC
-	TRBV7-2	TRBJ2-1	-	CASSPWGVQNEQFF	TGTGCCAGCAGCCCATGGGGGGTCCAGAATGAGCAGTTCTTC
-	TRBV5-1	TRBJ1-2	TRBD1	CASSLGQGAVGGYTF	TGCGCCAGCAGCTTGGGACAGGGCGCGGTCGGGGGCTACACCTTC
-	TRBV13	TRBJ2-2	-	CASSPRSTNTGELFF	TGTGCCAGCAGCCCGAGGTCTACTAACACCGGGGAGCTGTTTTTT